A selection of T cell receptor beta chains follows, all from one sample in a study of technical replicates of blood from four donors. TCRdb's copy holds only in-frame clones and misses some; the assay was immunoSEQ multiplex PCR. This table holds 14,000 or so clones, roughly four fifths found once. The sequenced material came from PBMCs. All receptors derive from a human donor in good health. CDR3s include the opening cysteine and the closing phenylalanine or tryptophan. D genes are given only for firm matches. A clone size is listed for some rows: how often the clone was seen (once, few, many), or a class if it is expanded.

j_call,d_call,v_call,clone_size,cdr3_aa,cdr3_nt
TRBJ1-3,NA,TRBV28,NA,CASGTSGSGNTIYF,TGTGCCAGCGGTACTTCCGGTTCTGGAAACACCATATATTTT
TRBJ2-7,NA,TRBV2,NA,CASSEWRAAYEQYF,TGTGCCAGCAGTGAATGGAGGGCAGCCTACGAGCAGTACTTC
TRBJ2-2,NA,TRBV27,NA,CASTRERLSTGELFF,TGTGCCAGCACCAGGGAAAGGTTGAGCACCGGGGAGCTGTTTTTT
TRBJ2-3,NA,TRBV28,NA,CASSPPLEHTQYF,TGTGCCAGCAGCCCACCCCTAGAACATACGCAGTATTTT
TRBJ2-3,NA,TRBV5-1,NA,CASSFRSSTDTQYF,TGCGCCAGCAGCTTCCGGTCGTCCACAGATACGCAGTATTTT
TRBJ2-3,NA,TRBV6-1,once,CASSVQGGTTDTQYF,TGTGCCAGCAGCGTCCAGGGAGGAACCACAGATACGCAGTATTTT
TRBJ1-1,TRBD1,TRBV6-5,once,CASSRQGGTEAFF,TGTGCCAGCAGTCGACAGGGTGGTACTGAAGCTTTCTTT
TRBJ2-7,NA,TRBV15,NA,CATSSQGYEQYF,TGTGCCACCAGCAGTCAGGGATACGAGCAGTACTTC
TRBJ2-3,NA,TRBV6-5,NA,CASSYIPRGTDTQYF,TGTGCCAGCAGTTATATCCCACGCGGGACAGATACGCAGTATTTT
TRBJ2-5,TRBD1,TRBV19,NA,CASTEGTDYQETQYF,TGTGCCAGTACCGAAGGGACAGACTATCAAGAGACCCAGTACTTC
TRBJ1-1,NA,TRBV27,once,CASSLSSAVNTEAFF,TGTGCCAGTTCTCTGTCGAGCGCCGTGAACACTGAAGCTTTCTTT
TRBJ1-2,TRBD1,TRBV29-1,NA,CSTDRGARDGYTF,TGCAGCACGGACAGGGGTGCGCGGGATGGCTACACCTTC
TRBJ2-7,NA,TRBV5-6,NA,CASSLTGVASEQYF,TGTGCCAGCAGCTTAACGGGAGTTGCATCCGAGCAGTACTTC
TRBJ2-1,TRBD2,TRBV2,NA,CAIPGFTSGYNEQFF,TGTGCCATCCCAGGTTTCACTAGCGGTTACAATGAGCAGTTCTTC
TRBJ1-5,NA,TRBV7-8,NA,CASSPGRVRGQPQHF,TGTGCCAGCAGCCCTGGGAGGGTCCGGGGTCAGCCCCAGCATTTT
TRBJ2-2,TRBD1,TRBV5-1,NA,CASIGQGKTGELFF,TGCGCCAGCATCGGACAGGGGAAAACCGGGGAGCTGTTTTTT
TRBJ2-5,TRBD1,TRBV5-1,NA,CASSVQGYRETQYF,TGCGCCAGCAGCGTACAGGGGTATCGGGAGACCCAGTACTTC
TRBJ2-3,TRBD2,TRBV29-1,NA,CSVGRLGADTQYF,TGCAGCGTCGGGAGGCTTGGTGCAGATACGCAGTATTTT
TRBJ2-5,NA,TRBV28,NA,CANRRETQYF,TGTGCCAACCGCAGAGAGACCCAGTACTTC
TRBJ2-3,NA,TRBV19,NA,CASSERRTTQYF,TGTGCCAGTTCCGAGCGGAGAACTACGCAGTATTTT
TRBJ2-2,TRBD2,TRBV11-2,NA,CASSQRTSGRFTGELFF,TGTGCCAGCAGCCAACGGACTAGCGGGAGGTTCACCGGGGAGCTGTTTTTT
TRBJ2-1,NA,TRBV2,NA,CASTLGTHGVF,TGTGCCAGCACCCTCGGGACTCATGGGGTCTTC
TRBJ1-1,TRBD1,TRBV29-1,once,CSGGQGSYPEAFF,TGCAGCGGGGGACAGGGGTCTTACCCTGAAGCTTTCTTT
TRBJ1-2,NA,TRBV19,NA,CASSMAGLHNYGYTF,TGTGCCAGTAGTATGGCTGGACTGCATAACTATGGCTACACCTTC